A selection of T cell receptor beta chains follows, all from one sample in a study of cytomegalovirus exposure and HLA in healthy donors. This table comes from immunoSEQ multiplex PCR, and its TCRdb copy is limited to in-frame clones, with some not included. The data hold some 95,000 clones, with about two thirds observed a single time. Specimen: PBMCs. These receptors all come from a female donor in good health and CMV-seronegative. CDR3s include the opening cysteine and the closing phenylalanine or tryptophan. The D gene is left open where the match is weak. A clone size is listed for some rows: how often the clone was seen (once, few, many), or a class if it is expanded.

J: TRBJ1-1
size: few
V: TRBV4-3
D: -
DNA: TGCGCCAGCAGCCAAGCAAGGGGTGAAGCTTTCTTT
CDR3: CASSQARGEAFF

J: TRBJ2-2
size: -
V: TRBV9
D: TRBD1
DNA: TGTGCCAGCAGCGGGGACAGGGGGCGCGCGGACACCGGGGAGCTGTTTTTT
CDR3: CASSGDRGRADTGELFF

J: TRBJ2-7
size: -
V: TRBV5-1
D: TRBD2
DNA: TGCGCCAGCAGCTTACTAGCGGGAGGTGGGGAGCAGTACTTC
CDR3: CASSLLAGGGEQYF

J: TRBJ2-7
size: once
V: TRBV5-1
D: TRBD2
DNA: TGCGCCAGCAGCACTGGGACTAGCGGTTTCTACGAGCAGTACTTC
CDR3: CASSTGTSGFYEQYF

J: TRBJ2-7
size: -
V: TRBV5-1
D: TRBD1
DNA: TGCGCCAGCAGGGAGGACAGGGCGGGGTACAACGAGCAGTACTTC
CDR3: CASREDRAGYNEQYF

J: TRBJ1-5
size: few
V: TRBV19
D: TRBD1
DNA: TGTGCCAGTAGTAACCAGGGGGCTTATAGCAATCAGCCCCAGCATTTT
CDR3: CASSNQGAYSNQPQHF

J: TRBJ2-2
size: -
V: TRBV6-6
D: -
DNA: TGTGCCAGCAGTTACTCACAGGGAGTTGGCCCCGGGGAGCTGTTTTTT
CDR3: CASSYSQGVGPGELFF

J: TRBJ2-7
size: -
V: TRBV18
D: TRBD2
DNA: TGTGCCAGCTCAACCCAGCGGGGGGGCTACGAGCAGTACTTC
CDR3: CASSTQRGGYEQYF

J: TRBJ1-4
size: few
V: TRBV27
D: -
DNA: TGTGCCAGCAGTCCGATACCCCGGACAGTTAATGAAAAACTGTTTTTT
CDR3: CASSPIPRTVNEKLFF

J: TRBJ2-3
size: -
V: TRBV29-1
D: TRBD1
DNA: TGCAGCGTCCTACTGCCGGGACAGGGGGCTTCAGATACGCAGTATTTT
CDR3: CSVLLPGQGASDTQYF

J: TRBJ2-7
size: -
V: TRBV28
D: TRBD1
DNA: TGTGCCAGCACCACCCCACAGGGGGCCCAGGAGCAGTACTTC
CDR3: CASTTPQGAQEQYF

J: TRBJ1-4
size: -
V: TRBV28
D: TRBD1
DNA: TGTGCCAGCAGTTTATTTTCCGGGACAGGGGGCGCGGAAAAACTGTTTTTT
CDR3: CASSLFSGTGGAEKLFF

J: TRBJ1-6
size: -
V: TRBV6-5
D: TRBD1
DNA: TGTGCCAGCAGTTACTCGAGTGTGGACAGGGGCTCAGCCCTCCACTTT
CDR3: CASSYSSVDRGSALHF

J: TRBJ2-7
size: -
V: TRBV28
D: TRBD2
DNA: TGTGCCAGCACCCCAACCCCCGGGACTAGCGGGAGTGTTTGGGGGTCCTACGAGCAGTACTTC
CDR3: CASTPTPGTSGSVWGSYEQYF

J: TRBJ1-1
size: -
V: TRBV11-2
D: -
DNA: TGTGCCAGCCGGATGCAGGGACTACCATACACTGAAGCTTTCTTT
CDR3: CASRMQGLPYTEAFF

J: TRBJ1-2
size: -
V: TRBV18
D: -
DNA: TGTGCCAGCTCACCGTTCGAAGGGGGAGAGGGCTACACCTTC
CDR3: CASSPFEGGEGYTF

J: TRBJ1-1
size: once
V: TRBV30
D: TRBD1
DNA: TGTGCCTTTTCCCCGGGACAGGGGAGGACTGAAGCTTTCTTT
CDR3: CAFSPGQGRTEAFF

J: TRBJ1-2
size: -
V: TRBV11-3
D: -
DNA: TGTGCCAGCAGCTTAGTCGCGGGCTACACCTTC
CDR3: CASSLVAGYTF

J: TRBJ1-5
size: -
V: TRBV7-8
D: -
DNA: TGTGCCAGCAGCTTAGGCGGACAGATCAATCAGCCCCAGCATTTT
CDR3: CASSLGGQINQPQHF

J: TRBJ2-5
size: -
V: TRBV30
D: -
DNA: TGTGCCTGGAGTGTCTCCCTCGGCGGAGCTTACCAAGAGACCCAGTACTTC
CDR3: CAWSVSLGGAYQETQYF

J: TRBJ1-2
size: few
V: TRBV28
D: -
DNA: TGTGCCAGCAAAGACGACGGGGACTCCTTTTTCTACACCTTC
CDR3: CASKDDGDSFFYTF

J: TRBJ2-3
size: -
V: TRBV7-2
D: -
DNA: TGTGCCAGCAGCGCAGGGGTTAAGGGAGATACGCAGTATTTT
CDR3: CASSAGVKGDTQYF

J: TRBJ1-2
size: -
V: TRBV10-2
D: TRBD1
DNA: TGCGCCAGCAGTGGATGGACAGGGGCGGATTATGGCTACACCTTC
CDR3: CASSGWTGADYGYTF

J: TRBJ1-2
size: -
V: TRBV5-1
D: TRBD1
DNA: TGCGCCAGCAGCCATCCCTTCGACAGGGGTAATGGCTACACCTTC
CDR3: CASSHPFDRGNGYTF

J: TRBJ1-1
size: few
V: TRBV27
D: -
DNA: TGTGCCAGCAGTTTATACATAAACACTGAAGCTTTCTTT
CDR3: CASSLYINTEAFF

J: TRBJ1-6
size: -
V: TRBV7-6
D: -
DNA: TGTGCCAGCAGCTTAGTCGATGGACAGCTCCACTTT
CDR3: CASSLVDGQLHF

J: TRBJ2-7
size: -
V: TRBV4-1
D: TRBD2
DNA: TGCGCCAGCAGCCAAGGGACTAGCGGGAGTTCCAGCGGCTACGAGCAGTACTTC
CDR3: CASSQGTSGSSSGYEQYF

J: TRBJ2-1
size: many
V: TRBV27
D: TRBD2
DNA: TGTGCCAGCAGTACAAACAGCGGGAGGGGCAATGAGCAGTTCTTC
CDR3: CASSTNSGRGNEQFF

J: TRBJ2-1
size: few
V: TRBV30
D: TRBD1
DNA: TGTGCCTGGGCCCGGGACAGGGTCAACAATGAGCAGTTCTTC
CDR3: CAWARDRVNNEQFF

J: TRBJ2-7
size: -
V: TRBV27
D: TRBD1
DNA: TGTGCCAGCAGAAATACAGGGGGTTGGGAGCAGTACTTC
CDR3: CASRNTGGWEQYF

J: TRBJ2-5
size: -
V: TRBV7-8
D: TRBD1
DNA: TGTGCCAGCAGCTTAAAATTGGGACAGGGTTTAGAGGAGACCCAGTACTTC
CDR3: CASSLKLGQGLEETQYF

J: TRBJ2-5
size: -
V: TRBV11-3
D: TRBD1
DNA: TGTGCCAGCAGCTTAGAGGGACAGTCAGAGACCCAGTACTTC
CDR3: CASSLEGQSETQYF

J: TRBJ2-7
size: few
V: TRBV11-3
D: -
DNA: TGTGCCAGCAGCCCCGAACAGGGATCTCGCTACGAGCAGTACTTC
CDR3: CASSPEQGSRYEQYF

J: TRBJ1-2
size: -
V: TRBV28
D: -
DNA: TGTGCCAGCAGCTTCTCGGGGGAAAATTTGGCCTATGGCTACACCTTC
CDR3: CASSFSGENLAYGYTF

J: TRBJ2-2
size: -
V: TRBV28
D: TRBD2
DNA: TGTGCCAGCCAATGGGGAGGGGTCCTGGACGGGGAGCTGTTTTTT
CDR3: CASQWGGVLDGELFF

J: TRBJ1-5
size: few
V: TRBV2
D: TRBD1
DNA: TGTGCCAGCAGTGGACAGGGATTAGGTCAGCCCCAGCATTTT
CDR3: CASSGQGLGQPQHF

J: TRBJ2-3
size: -
V: TRBV2
D: TRBD2
DNA: TGTGCCAGCAGTGTGAGCGGGGGGGCAGATACGCAGTATTTT
CDR3: CASSVSGGADTQYF

J: TRBJ1-6
size: -
V: TRBV30
D: -
DNA: TGTGCCTATGACAGTAATTCCCCCCTCCACTTT
CDR3: CAYDSNSPLHF

J: TRBJ2-2
size: -
V: TRBV6-4
D: TRBD1
DNA: TGTGCCAGCTGCTCCAGGGGGCAGGTGGAGCTGTTTTTT
CDR3: CASCSRGQVELFF

J: TRBJ1-2
size: -
V: TRBV1
D: -
DNA: TGCACCAGCAGCCAAGATAAGCAGGGGGCGGTTGGCTACACCTTC
CDR3: CTSSQDKQGAVGYTF

J: TRBJ1-2
size: -
V: TRBV4-1
D: TRBD1
DNA: TGCGCCAGCCGACCGCCCGGACAGGGGGAGTCACGATATGGCTACACCTTC
CDR3: CASRPPGQGESRYGYTF

J: TRBJ2-1
size: few
V: TRBV27
D: TRBD2
DNA: TGTGCCACCAAGCTAGCGGAATACAATGAGCAGTTCTTC
CDR3: CATKLAEYNEQFF

J: TRBJ2-2
size: -
V: TRBV5-1
D: TRBD1
DNA: TGCGCCAGCAGCTCGGGACAGGGAAACACCGGGGAGCTGTTTTTT
CDR3: CASSSGQGNTGELFF

J: TRBJ1-1
size: -
V: TRBV7-9
D: TRBD1
DNA: TGTGCCAGCAGCGTACGACAGGGTGGGAGCACTGAAGCTTTCTTT
CDR3: CASSVRQGGSTEAFF

J: TRBJ1-5
size: -
V: TRBV19
D: -
DNA: TGTGCCAGTAGTGTCGGGGGAAATAGCAATCAGCCCCAGCATTTT
CDR3: CASSVGGNSNQPQHF

J: TRBJ1-2
size: -
V: TRBV5-1
D: TRBD1
DNA: TGCGCCAGCCGGGTACAGGGGGCTGTGTATGGCTACACCTTC
CDR3: CASRVQGAVYGYTF

J: TRBJ2-7
size: -
V: TRBV9
D: TRBD1
DNA: TGTGCCAGCAGCGCCGACAGGGGGTACGAGCAGTACTTC
CDR3: CASSADRGYEQYF

J: TRBJ2-3
size: -
V: TRBV4-1
D: TRBD2
DNA: TGCGCCAGCAGCCCCTGGACTAGCGGGGGGGCAGGTACGCAGTATTTT
CDR3: CASSPWTSGGAGTQYF

J: TRBJ2-2
size: -
V: TRBV29-1
D: -
DNA: TGCAGCGGTGCAAGACTCTCCGGGGAGCTGTTTTTT
CDR3: CSGARLSGELFF

J: TRBJ2-5
size: -
V: TRBV4-1
D: TRBD1
DNA: TGCGCCAGCAGCCAAAAGCCGGGACAGCGAAAAGAGACCCAGTACTTC
CDR3: CASSQKPGQRKETQYF